A selection of T cell receptor beta chains follows, all from one sample in a study of T cell responses to AZD1222 COVID-19 vaccine. Assay: immunoSEQ multiplex PCR; the TCRdb copy retains only in-frame clones and omits some. The sample shows about 260,000 clones, 80% to 95% of them seen only once. The sample here was peripheral blood, taken on day 0 of AZD1222 vaccination. These receptors were taken from an adult in good health. CDR3s include the opening cysteine and the closing phenylalanine or tryptophan. A D gene is named only where the DNA matches it firmly. Size is stated for part of the rows, as once, few or many counts, or as a class when the clone is expanded.

clone size: NA; J gene: TRBJ1-2; D gene: NA; V gene: TRBV7-9; CDR3 length: 11; CDR3 protein: CASSLDSGYTF; CDR3 DNA: TGTGCCAGCAGCCTCGACAGTGGCTACACCTTC
clone size: NA; J gene: TRBJ1-1; D gene: TRBD1; V gene: TRBV6-1; CDR3 length: 13; CDR3 protein: CASSERQGAEAFF; CDR3 DNA: TGTGCCAGCAGTGAGAGACAGGGAGCTGAAGCTTTCTTT
clone size: NA; J gene: TRBJ1-5; D gene: NA; V gene: TRBV7-2; CDR3 length: 13; CDR3 protein: CATEGFNNQPQHF; CDR3 DNA: TGTGCCACCGAGGGGTTTAACAATCAGCCCCAGCATTTT
clone size: once; J gene: TRBJ2-5; D gene: NA; V gene: TRBV3-1/TRBV3-2; CDR3 length: 13; CDR3 protein: CASSLRGGETQYF; CDR3 DNA: TGTGCCAGCAGCCTGAGAGGGGGGGAGACCCAGTACTTC
clone size: NA; J gene: TRBJ2-7; D gene: NA; V gene: TRBV10-1; CDR3 length: 15; CDR3 protein: CASSESGAALAEQYF; CDR3 DNA: TGCGCCAGCAGTGAGTCGGGCGCAGCCCTCGCCGAGCAGTACTTC
clone size: NA; J gene: TRBJ2-1; D gene: NA; V gene: TRBV19; CDR3 length: 11; CDR3 protein: CASSIGGEQFF; CDR3 DNA: TGTGCCAGTAGTATAGGAGGAGAGCAGTTCTTC
clone size: NA; J gene: TRBJ2-2; D gene: NA; V gene: TRBV2; CDR3 length: 13; CDR3 protein: CASRLRNTGELFF; CDR3 DNA: TGTGCCAGCAGGTTAAGGAACACCGGGGAGCTGTTTTTT
clone size: once; J gene: TRBJ1-3; D gene: NA; V gene: TRBV5-1; CDR3 length: 15; CDR3 protein: CASSLGRTGGNTIYF; CDR3 DNA: TGCGCCAGCAGCTTGGGTCGGACGGGTGGAAACACCATATATTTT
clone size: NA; J gene: TRBJ2-7; D gene: NA; V gene: TRBV11-2; CDR3 length: 12; CDR3 protein: CASSLDSREQYF; CDR3 DNA: TGTGCCAGCAGCTTAGATAGTAGGGAGCAGTACTTC
clone size: NA; J gene: TRBJ1-1; D gene: NA; V gene: TRBV19; CDR3 length: 13; CDR3 protein: CASTAGRSTEAFF; CDR3 DNA: TGTGCCAGTACTGCGGGCCGGTCCACTGAAGCTTTCTTT
clone size: NA; J gene: TRBJ2-7; D gene: TRBD2; V gene: TRBV5-4; CDR3 length: 15; CDR3 protein: CASSFPGLLSYEQYF; CDR3 DNA: TGTGCCAGCAGCTTTCCGGGACTACTTTCCTACGAGCAGTACTTC
clone size: NA; J gene: TRBJ1-5; D gene: TRBD1; V gene: TRBV6-5; CDR3 length: 15; CDR3 protein: CASGPGTETNQPQHF; CDR3 DNA: TGTGCCAGCGGACCCGGGACAGAGACAAATCAGCCCCAGCATTTT
clone size: NA; J gene: TRBJ2-1; D gene: TRBD2; V gene: TRBV15; CDR3 length: 15; CDR3 protein: CATSPSSGRYNEQFF; CDR3 DNA: TGTGCCACCAGCCCGAGTAGCGGGAGATACAATGAGCAGTTCTTC
clone size: NA; J gene: TRBJ2-7; D gene: NA; V gene: TRBV20-1; CDR3 length: 10; CDR3 protein: CSASPGEQYF; CDR3 DNA: TGCAGTGCTAGTCCCGGCGAGCAGTACTTC
clone size: NA; J gene: TRBJ1-1; D gene: TRBD1; V gene: TRBV10-3; CDR3 length: 14; CDR3 protein: CAITQGGRNTEAFF; CDR3 DNA: TGTGCCATCACTCAAGGGGGCAGGAACACTGAAGCTTTCTTT
clone size: once; J gene: TRBJ1-5; D gene: NA; V gene: TRBV19; CDR3 length: 15; CDR3 protein: CASSITAYSNQPQHF; CDR3 DNA: TGTGCCAGTAGTATAACAGCCTATTCCAATCAGCCCCAGCATTTT
clone size: NA; J gene: TRBJ2-3; D gene: TRBD1; V gene: TRBV20-1; CDR3 length: 11; CDR3 protein: CKDRRIDTQYF; CDR3 DNA: TGCAAGGACAGGAGGATTGACACGCAGTATTTT
clone size: few; J gene: TRBJ2-1; D gene: NA; V gene: TRBV5-6; CDR3 length: 15; CDR3 protein: CASSPGGGPYNEQFF; CDR3 DNA: TGTGCCAGCAGCCCCGGTGGGGGCCCCTACAATGAGCAGTTCTTC
clone size: NA; J gene: TRBJ1-6; D gene: NA; V gene: TRBV28; CDR3 length: 16; CDR3 protein: CASTRLQTEGGSPLHF; CDR3 DNA: TGTGCCAGCACTAGACTACAGACAGAGGGAGGTTCACCCCTCCACTTT
clone size: NA; J gene: TRBJ2-1; D gene: NA; V gene: TRBV11-3; CDR3 length: 15; CDR3 protein: CASSQDWGEYNEQFF; CDR3 DNA: TGTGCCAGCAGCCAGGACTGGGGGGAATACAATGAGCAGTTCTTC